These 8 T cell receptor beta chains were sequenced from one sample in a study of shared clonotypes between healthy human individuals. The repertoire was sequenced with immunoSEQ multiplex PCR; TCRdb's copy has only in-frame clones and lacks some. The sample has over a million clones, roughly 96% seen once. Material: naive CD4+ T cells sorted from blood. Noted subset: CD45RA+ positively selected. The receptors were gathered from a man aged 25 to 40 in good health.

J is TRBJ1-2 and V is TRBV6-5; D is ambiguous. The V gene lost 4 bases and the J gene lost 5 bases, with 14 bases spanning the gap. Germline CDR1 reads MNHEY; CDR2 reads SVGAGI. The CDR3 loop spans 14 amino acids. DNA for the CDR3: TGTGCCAGCAGTTTGGGAGTTCCGATATATGGCTACACCTTC. Its translation: CASSLGVPIYGYTF.

This chain joins TRBV11-2 and TRBJ2-2, with 8 positions matching TRBD2. The CDR3 totals 16 residues. The V gene's germline CDR1 is SGHAT and CDR2 FQNNGV. The V and J ends lost 4 bases and 0 bases, in that order; junction bases with no gene match: 4. Here the CDR3 reads CASSSRLAPNTGELFF. DNA for the CDR3: TGTGCCAGCAGCTCCCGACTAGCGCCGAACACCGGGGAGCTGTTTTTT.

The chain couples TRBV5-6 to TRBJ1-5, with D unresolved. Trimming shortened V by 2 bases and J by 0 bases, and 9 bases separated the two germline ends. The CDR3 loop spans 15 amino acids. The V gene's germline CDR1 is SGHDT and CDR2 YYEEEE. The CDR3 region is CASSFYGFSNQPQHF. CDR3 in DNA: TGTGCCAGCAGCTTCTATGGATTTAGCAATCAGCCCCAGCATTTT. Supplemented by reference TRBV5-6 and TRBJ1-5, the full variable domain reads DAGVTQSPTHLIKTRGQQVTLRCSPKSGHDTVSWYQQALGQGPQFIFQYYEEEERQRGNFPDRFSGHQFPNYSSELNVNALLLGDSALYLCASSFYGFSNQPQHFGDGTRLSIL.

The J gene is TRBJ1-3, the V gene TRBV19; 8 bases are a match to TRBD1. The CDR3 sequence is 15 residues long. Germline CDR1 and CDR2: LNHDA and SQIVND (reference sequence). V was pared by 3 bases and J by 2 bases, with 3 bases of the junction left unmatched. Written as DNA, the CDR3 is TGTGCCAGTAGTATTCAGGGGGCGGCTGGAAACACCATATATTTT. Its protein is CASSIQGAAGNTIYF.

This chain joins TRBV4-1 and TRBJ1-5; a possible D gene is TRBD1 (6 bases). V gave up 4 bases and J gave up 11 bases, with 24 bases separating them. The CDR3 is made up of 16 amino acids. Germline loops: CDR1 MGHRA, CDR2 YSYEKL. Written as DNA, the CDR3 is TGCGCCAGCAGCCCAGTAAGGGACACTAGGGTCGCAGCCCAGCATTTT. Amino acid sequence: CASSPVRDTRVAAQHF.

This sequence joins TRBV30 and TRBJ2-2, with 12 bases aligning to TRBD1. The CDR3 contains 16 residues. V trimming: 4 bases; J trimming: 8 bases; junction bases outside the gene matches: 11. Germline V gene sequence: CDR1 GTSNPN, CDR2 SVGIG (reference sequence). CDR3 sequence: CAWITPGQGAIGELFF. The DNA of the CDR3 is TGTGCCTGGATCACCCCGGGACAGGGGGCGATAGGGGAGCTGTTTTTT. Based on the CDR3 plus reference TRBV30 and TRBJ2-2, the full variable domain is SQTIHQWPATLVQPVGSPLSLECTVEGTSNPNLYWYRQAAGRGLQLLFYSVGIGQISSEVPQNLSASRPQDRQFILSSKKLLLSDSGFYLCAWITPGQGAIGELFFGEGSRLTVL.

V is TRBV7-8 and J is TRBJ2-4; a possible D gene is TRBD1 (5 bases). This CDR3 contains 13 residues. Germline V gene sequence: CDR1 SGHVS, CDR2 FQNEAQ. Trimming took off 2 bases at V and 9 bases at J, with 11 bases between the two ends. The CDR3 DNA reads as TGTGCCAGCAGCTTAAAAACAGGCGGCATTCAGTACTTC. The encoded protein is CASSLKTGGIQYF.

This chain joins TRBV2 and TRBJ2-1, with 8 bases that match TRBD1. This CDR3 has 15 residues. Losses at the gene ends were 6 bases for V and 6 bases for J; bases not matched to a gene: 10. CDR1 and CDR2 (germline): SNHLY, FYNNEI. The CDR3 region has the DNA TGTGCCAGCAGAGTGACAGGGGAAACGCGCAATGAGCAGTTCTTC. Translation gives CASRVTGETRNEQFF.